The 18 T cell receptor beta chains reported below all come from one sample, sequenced in a study of T cell repertoires in cytomegalovirus infection. TCRdb analysed the reads with MiXCR anew, one entry per CDR3 protein. Of approximately 170,000 distinct CDR3 sequences listed, approximately 14% are singletons. Sequencing input: PBMCs. The receptors shown here come from a human donor in good health (CMV status not recorded). Some clones in this sample may be carry-over from other donors' samples.

This clonotype was seen a handful of times. The chain has TRBV24-1 and TRBJ2-1, with 9 bases matching TRBD2. The CDR3 length is 15 residues. The junction had 8 bases not matched to a gene; V was cut back by 2 bases and J by 10 bases. CDR1 and CDR2 from the germline V gene are KGHDR and SFDVKD. CDR3 sequence (DNA): TGTGCCACCAGTGATTCGCCGGGACTAGCTGAGGAGCAGTTCTTC. It translates to CATSDSPGLAEEQFF.

This clonotype has more than one count but fewer than ten. The chain employs TRBV5-1 and TRBJ2-3; D is undetermined. CDR3 length: 13 residues. V lost 0 bases and J lost 6, with 8 bases in between. Germline CDR1 is SGHRS and CDR2 is YFSETQ. DNA for the CDR3: TGCGCCAGCAGCTTGGCCAACGTGGATACGCAGTATTTT. Protein product: CASSLANVDTQYF. The entire variable domain, with the rest obtained from reference TRBV5-1 and TRBJ2-3, is as follows: KAGVTQTPRYLIKTRGQQVTLSCSPISGHRSVSWYQQTPGQGLQFLFEYFSETQRNKGNFPGRFSGRQFSNSRSEMNVSTLELGDSALYLCASSLANVDTQYFGPGTRLTVL.

This clonotype was detected a few times. The chain employs TRBV14 and TRBJ2-4, with D unclear. CDR1 is SGHDN and CDR2 is FVKESK in the germline V gene. This CDR3 has 15 residues. Trimming took off 0 bases at V and 5 bases at J, with 11 bases between the two ends. CDR3 residues: CASSQDGSIQNIQYF. CDR3 sequence (DNA): TGTGCCAGCAGCCAAGACGGAAGTATACAAAACATTCAGTACTTC.

This clonotype was seen only a few times. This chain uses TRBV6-2 or TRBV6-3 with TRBJ2-7; 9 bases match TRBD2. Trimming cost V 8 bases and J 2 bases; bases outside gene matches: 10. Germline loops: CDR1 MNHEY, CDR2 SVGEGT. The CDR3 extends over 15 amino acids. The CDR3 region is CASSLRASGTYEQYF. The CDR3 DNA reads TGTGCCAGCTCGTTGAGGGCTAGCGGGACCTACGAGCAGTACTTC.

This clonotype was observed a few times. The rearrangement links TRBV28 to TRBJ1-4, with 9 bases aligning to TRBD1. V was clipped by 2 bases and J by 7 bases; unmatched bases: 8. There are 16 residues in the CDR3. Looked up from germline, CDR1 is MDHEN and CDR2 is SYDVKM. In DNA form, the CDR3 reads TGTGCCAGCAGTTTACCGCCGGGACAGGGAAGTGAAAAACTGTTTTTT. Translation: CASSLPPGQGSEKLFF.

This clonotype occurred a few times. The V gene is TRBV20-1, the J gene TRBJ1-1; tentatively, D is TRBD1 (5 bases). Germline V gene data show CDR1 as DFQATT and CDR2 as SNEGSKA (reference sequence). Trimming stripped 7 bases from V and 4 bases from J, with 10 bases between. There are 11 residues in the CDR3. In DNA, the CDR3 is TGCAGTGGGGGGGATGGCACTGAAGCTTTCTTT. It encodes CSGGDGTEAFF.

V gene TRBV12-3 or TRBV12-4 combines with J gene TRBJ2-5; D unclear. There are 11 residues in the CDR3. V gave up 1 base and J gave up 10 bases, with 7 bases separating them. Here the CDR3 reads CASSLGVDQYF. In DNA, the CDR3 is TGTGCCAGCAGTTTAGGAGTGGACCAGTACTTC.

Many counts were recorded for this clonotype. The chain combines TRBV6-2 or TRBV6-3 with TRBJ2-7; 7 positions agree with TRBD2. Germline loops: CDR1 MNHEY, CDR2 SVGEGT. The CDR3 is made up of 16 amino acids. V lost 5 bases, J lost 3 bases, and 13 bases stayed unmatched. CDR3 sequence reads: CASSPPAGDNYYEQYF. The CDR3 bases are TGTGCCAGCAGTCCCCCGGCGGGAGACAACTACTACGAGCAGTACTTC.

The genes are TRBV5-4 and TRBJ2-7, with D perhaps assigned TRBD1 or TRBD2 (5 bases each). Trimming removed 3 bases from V and 2 bases from J, with 12 bases in between. Germline assignment: CDR1 SGHNT and CDR2 YYREEE (reference sequence). The CDR3 is 14 amino acids. In DNA, the CDR3 is TGTGCCAGCAGCTCCCGGGGCTTCCCCTACGAGCAGTACTTC. Its translation is CASSSRGFPYEQYF.

This clonotype was counted at least ten times. The genes are TRBV12-3 or TRBV12-4 and TRBJ2-2; TRBD1 matches at 9 bases. CDR3 length equals 16 residues. V lost 1 base, J lost 4 bases, and 4 bases stayed unmatched. The CDR3 loop reads CASSLGTGAGTGELFF. The CDR3 bases are TGTGCCAGCAGTTTAGGGACAGGGGCGGGCACCGGGGAGCTGTTTTTT.

The chain combines TRBV12-3 or TRBV12-4 with TRBJ2-2; D uncertain. CDR3 length: 12 amino acids. With 6 bases removed from V and 7 bases from J, the gap between germline ends came to 9 bases. The CDR3 protein is CASSFLSGELFF. DNA of the CDR3: TGTGCCAGCAGCTTTCTTAGCGGGGAGCTGTTTTTT.

This clonotype was detected only a few times. The rearrangement uses TRBV7-6 and TRBJ2-7; D is possibly TRBD1 (6 bases). This CDR3 contains 15 residues. Germline V gene sequence: CDR1 SGHVS, CDR2 FNYEAQ. V lost 4 bases and J 2 bases, leaving 15 bases between the germline ends. CDR3 in DNA: TGTGCCAGCAGCTCCATTGACAGGTCTACCTACGAGCAGTACTTC. Its translation: CASSSIDRSTYEQYF. The full variable domain, with the rest looked up from reference TRBV7-6 and TRBJ2-7, is GAGVSQSPRYKVTKRGQDVALRCDPISGHVSLYWYRQALGQGPEFLTYFNYEAQQDKSGLPNDRFSAERPEGSISTLTIQRTEQRDSAMYRCASSSIDRSTYEQYFGPGTRLTVT.

This sequence joins TRBV6-6 and TRBJ2-5; D gene unclear. Germline CDR1 MNHNY, CDR2 SVGAGI (reference sequence). The CDR3 extends over 12 amino acids. Trimming cost V 6 bases and J 2 bases, with 7 bases left between them. The CDR3 loop is CASSDVQETQYF. The CDR3 region has the DNA TGTGCCAGCAGCGACGTACAAGAGACCCAGTACTTC.

This clonotype has just a few counts. The V gene is TRBV9, the J gene TRBJ2-3; D perhaps matches TRBD2 (6 bases). Trimming removed 2 bases from V and 1 base from J, with 11 bases in between. Germline CDR1 SGDLS, CDR2 YYNGEE. There are 15 residues in the CDR3. The CDR3 sequence is CASSVEGSRTDTQYF. CDR3 nucleotide sequence: TGTGCCAGCAGCGTGGAGGGTTCCCGCACAGATACGCAGTATTTT. The complete variable domain, with remaining parts taken from reference TRBV9 and TRBJ2-3, reads DSGVTQTPKHLITATGQRVTLRCSPRSGDLSVYWYQQSLDQGLQFLIQYYNGEERAKGNILERFSAQQFPDLHSELNLSSLELGDSALYFCASSVEGSRTDTQYFGPGTRLTVL.

V gene TRBV7-9 combines with J gene TRBJ1-3; 9 bases line up with TRBD1. Germline-derived CDR1 and CDR2 are SEHNR and FQNEAQ (reference sequence). V gave up 5 bases and J gave up 5 bases; unmatched junction bases: 7. This CDR3 has 15 amino acids. CDR3 nucleotide sequence: TGTGCCAGCAGCCCGGGACAGGGAAGAAGAAACACCATATATTTT. It is translated as CASSPGQGRRNTIYF. The whole variable domain, remainder taken from reference TRBV7-9 and TRBJ1-3, is DTGVSQNPRHKITKRGQNVTFRCDPISEHNRLYWYRQTLGQGPEFLTYFQNEAQLEKSRLLSDRFSAERPKGSFSTLEIQRTEQGDSAMYLCASSPGQGRRNTIYFGEGSWLTVV.

In this sample, this clonotype turned up many times. CDR3 nucleotides: TGTGCCAGCAGTCCACGGATGGGGGATACGCAGTATTTT. Translating gives CASSPRMGDTQYF. V gene TRBV12-3 or TRBV12-4 combines with J gene TRBJ2-3; D is uncertain. Trimming removed 5 bases at V and 6 bases at J, with 12 bases between. The CDR3 runs to 13 residues.

The chain joins TRBV7-3 to TRBJ2-6; either TRBD1 or TRBD2 may fit D (7 bases each). The CDR3 loop spans 16 amino acids. Trimming shortened V by 4 bases and J by 2 bases, and 12 bases separated the two germline ends. From germline, CDR1 is SGHTA and CDR2 FQGTGA. The CDR3 loop reads CASSSSGTAGANVLTF. Here the CDR3 DNA reads TGTGCCAGCAGCTCAAGCGGGACAGCTGGGGCCAACGTCCTGACTTTC.

J is TRBJ2-2 and V is TRBV29-1; D gene unclear. The V and J ends lost 5 bases and 5 bases respectively, with 15 bases between them. Germline V gives CDR1 SQVTM, CDR2 ANQGSEA. The CDR3 covers 14 residues. CDR3 sequence: CSVRSRAGTGELFF. The CDR3 DNA reads as TGCAGCGTTAGGTCTAGGGCTGGGACCGGGGAGCTGTTTTTT.